These T cell receptor beta chains were read from a single sample in a study of blood T cell repertoires in COVID-19. Libraries were prepared by immunoSEQ multiplex PCR; TCRdb keeps only in-frame clonotypes and omits some of them. The profile shows roughly 200,000 clones, 65% to 85% of them singletons. Sequencing input: peripheral blood. These receptor sequences come from a man in his fifties with active or convalescent COVID-19. The CDR3 runs from the conserved cysteine through the conserved F or W.

V,CDR3
TRBV19,CASLDRGFNQPQHF
TRBV7-2,CASSLEGAGARTDTQYF
TRBV4-1,CASSQAPQITEAFF
TRBV3-1/TRBV3-2,CASSQDGTGNTIYF
TRBV7-2,CASSLISGAPYEQYF
TRBV6-4,CASSETGNSPLHF
TRBV6-1,CASSESRVWQPQHF
TRBV19,CASSMRGQPRSGNTIYF
TRBV19,CASSVGQGVGAFF
TRBV28,CASTPGGAVDYGYTF
TRBV2,CASSEGTAQYF
TRBV19,CASSLRMTGSYGYTF